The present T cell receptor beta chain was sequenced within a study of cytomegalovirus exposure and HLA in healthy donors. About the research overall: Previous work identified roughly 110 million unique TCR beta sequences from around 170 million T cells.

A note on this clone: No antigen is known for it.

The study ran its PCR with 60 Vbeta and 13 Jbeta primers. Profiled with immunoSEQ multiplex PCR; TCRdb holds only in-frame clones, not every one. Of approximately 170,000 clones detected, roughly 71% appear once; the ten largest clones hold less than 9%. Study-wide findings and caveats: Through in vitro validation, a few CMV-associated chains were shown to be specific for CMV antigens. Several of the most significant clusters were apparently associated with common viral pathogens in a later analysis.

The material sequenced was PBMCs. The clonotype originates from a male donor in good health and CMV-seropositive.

In DNA form, the CDR3 reads TGTGCCAGCAGAGGAGGGGCGGACACCGGGGAGCTGTTTTTT. Residues: CASRGGADTGELFF. This rearrangement joins TRBV7-9 to TRBJ2-2; perhaps TRBD2 as D (6 bases). This CDR3 contains 14 residues. Germline V gives CDR1 SEHNR, CDR2 FQNEAQ (reference sequence). V was trimmed by 6 bases and J by 3 bases, leaving 11 bases between them.